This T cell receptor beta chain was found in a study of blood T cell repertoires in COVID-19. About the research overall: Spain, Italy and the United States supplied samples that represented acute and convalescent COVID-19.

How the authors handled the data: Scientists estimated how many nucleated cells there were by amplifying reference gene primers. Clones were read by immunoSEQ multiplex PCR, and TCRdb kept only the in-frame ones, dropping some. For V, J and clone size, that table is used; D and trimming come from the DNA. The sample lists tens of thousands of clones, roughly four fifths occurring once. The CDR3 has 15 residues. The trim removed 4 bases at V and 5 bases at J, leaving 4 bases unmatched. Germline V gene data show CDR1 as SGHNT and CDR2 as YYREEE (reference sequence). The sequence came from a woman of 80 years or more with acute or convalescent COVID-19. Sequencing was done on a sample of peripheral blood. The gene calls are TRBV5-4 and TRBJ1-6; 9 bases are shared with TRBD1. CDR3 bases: TGTGCCAGCAGCCCACGGACAGGGGATAATTCACCCCTCCACTTT. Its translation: CASSPRTGDNSPLHF.